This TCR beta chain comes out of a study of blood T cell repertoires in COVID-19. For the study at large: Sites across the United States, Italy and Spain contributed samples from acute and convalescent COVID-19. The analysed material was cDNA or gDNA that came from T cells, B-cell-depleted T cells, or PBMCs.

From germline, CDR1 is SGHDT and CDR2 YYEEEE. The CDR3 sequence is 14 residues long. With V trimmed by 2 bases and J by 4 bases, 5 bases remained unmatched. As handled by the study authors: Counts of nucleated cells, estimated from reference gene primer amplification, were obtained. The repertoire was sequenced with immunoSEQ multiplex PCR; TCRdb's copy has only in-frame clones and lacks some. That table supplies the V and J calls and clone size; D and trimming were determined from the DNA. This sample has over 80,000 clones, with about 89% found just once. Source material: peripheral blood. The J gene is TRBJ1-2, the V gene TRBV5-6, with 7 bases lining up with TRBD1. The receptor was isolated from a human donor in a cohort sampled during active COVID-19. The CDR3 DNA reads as TGTGCCAGCAGCTTTGGACAGGCAGGCTATGGCTACACCTTC. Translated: CASSFGQAGYGYTF. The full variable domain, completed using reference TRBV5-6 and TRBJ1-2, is DAGVTQSPTHLIKTRGQQVTLRCSPKSGHDTVSWYQQALGQGPQFIFQYYEEEERQRGNFPDRFSGHQFPNYSSELNVNALLLGDSALYLCASSFGQAGYGYTFGSGTRLTVV.